The 5 T cell receptor beta chains given below trace back to one sample, sequenced in a study of monozygotic twins with inflammatory bowel disease. With the 5' RACE reads reprocessed, TCRdb shows one record per CDR3 protein and no DNA. The sample features some 130,000 distinct CDR3 sequences, with roughly 1.2% in its top ten. Sequencing was performed on blood. The receptors stem from a human donor with ulcerative colitis or Crohn's disease, or a healthy co-twin of an affected twin (not recorded which).

This chain links TRBV7-9 with TRBJ2-5; TCRdb proposes TRBD1, but this gene call is untestable without DNA. There are 13 residues in the CDR3. Germline CDR1 SEHNR, CDR2 FQNEAQ (reference sequence). CDR3 sequence: CASSPRGPETQYF. The full variable domain, in which reference TRBV7-9 and TRBJ2-5 provide the parts outside the CDR3, is DTGVSQNPRHKITKRGQNVTFRCDPISEHNRLYWYRQTLGQGPEFLTYFQNEAQLEKSRLLSDRFSAERPKGSFSTLEIQRTEQGDSAMYLCASSPRGPETQYFGPGTRLLVL.

The rearrangement joins TRBV30 to TRBJ2-7; absent DNA, TCRdb's TRBD1 call cannot be checked. CDR3 length equals 13 residues. Looked up from germline, CDR1 is GTSNPN and CDR2 is SVGIG (reference sequence). CDR3 residues: CAWIRQGAYEQYF.

V and J are TRBV6-2 or TRBV6-3 and TRBJ2-7; TCRdb's D call, TRBD1, is unchecked because there is no DNA. The CDR3 extends over 20 amino acids. Germline CDR1 MNHEY, CDR2 SVGEGT. This chain's CDR3 is CASSYAISPVGTRPSYEQYF.

V is TRBV4-3 and J is TRBJ1-1; TCRdb gives TRBD1 as the D gene, but with no DNA this cannot be confirmed. This CDR3 region has 13 residues. Per germline, CDR1 LGHNA and CDR2 YSLEER. The CDR3 is CASSPRVGTEAFF.

The chain couples TRBV20-1 to TRBJ2-1; the TCRdb D gene call, TRBD2, has no DNA to confirm it. The germline V gene encodes CDR1 DFQATT and CDR2 SNEGSKA (reference sequence). CDR3 length: 15 amino acids. CDR3 in amino acids: CSAISRAGAFHEQFF.